A selection of T cell receptor beta chains follows, all from one sample in a study of human T cells and chemical hapten exposure. TCRdb fed the RACE reads into MiXCR, producing one record per CDR3 protein. The sample lists about 290,000 distinct CDR3 sequences, roughly 8% occurring once. The specimen comprised whole blood, sampled in connection with sensitization to the hapten diphenylcyclopropenone (DPC). Receptors originate from a man aged 18-30 years with alopecia areata. Some clones in this sample may be carry-over from other donors' samples. Each CDR3 is given with its conserved first and last residue. The D gene is left open where the match is weak. The listing skips clone size in some rows; elsewhere it reads once, few, many or a size class.

.,TRBD1,TRBV29-1,TRBJ2-7,CSVGFWDRDNVEQYF,TGCAGCGTTGGCTTCTGGGACAGGGACAACGTCGAGCAGTACTTC
many,.,TRBV6-2/TRBV6-3,TRBJ2-1,CASSRGANEQFF,TGTGCCAGTTCTCGGGGAGCAAATGAGCAGTTCTTC
few,TRBD1,TRBV25-1,TRBJ1-6,CASSDSGTEHNSPLHF,TGTGCCAGCAGTGATAGCGGGACAGAACATAATTCACCCCTCCACTTT
.,TRBD2,TRBV5-1,TRBJ2-1,CASSLDAAGGNNEQFF,TGCGCCAGCAGCTTGGACGCTGCGGGGGGTAACAATGAGCAGTTCTTC
few,.,TRBV27,TRBJ2-7,CASSPEAGMSYEQYF,TGTGCCAGCAGTCCCGAAGCAGGGATGTCCTACGAGCAGTACTTC
.,.,TRBV7-9,TRBJ2-7,CASSLGAPWGEEQYF,TGTGCCAGCAGCTTAGGGGCTCCTTGGGGTGAGGAGCAGTACTTC
few,.,TRBV25-1,TRBJ2-7,CASSSDEQYF,TGTGCCAGCAGTTCAGACGAGCAGTACTTC
.,TRBD1,TRBV19,TRBJ2-5,CASRKRTGGRETQYF,TGTGCCAGTCGGAAACGAACAGGGGGCCGGGAGACCCAGTACTTC
few,.,TRBV9,TRBJ1-4,CASSVTGRGEKLFF,TGTGCCAGCAGCGTTACAGGGAGGGGTGAAAAACTGTTTTTT
few,.,TRBV2,TRBJ2-5,CASSEGRRQETQYF,TGTGCCAGCAGTGAAGGGCGCCGTCAAGAGACCCAGTACTTC
.,.,TRBV11-1,TRBJ2-1,CASSDNRILDEQFF,TGTGCCAGCAGCGACAACAGAATTTTGGATGAGCAGTTCTTC
few,.,TRBV7-3,TRBJ2-4,CASSFGPEKNIQYF,TGTGCCAGCAGCTTCGGGCCAGAAAAAAACATTCAGTACTTC
many,.,TRBV3-1,TRBJ2-3,CASSPPTAYTQYF,TGTGCCAGCAGCCCCCCGACTGCCTATACGCAGTATTTT
.,TRBD1,TRBV11-2,TRBJ1-1,CASSLLAGQGAAEAFF,TGTGCCAGCAGCTTATTGGCTGGGCAGGGGGCCGCTGAAGCTTTCTTT
.,.,TRBV2,TRBJ2-3,CASSAGTPLTSTDTQYF,TGTGCCAGCAGTGCCGGGACACCGCTTACTAGCACAGATACGCAGTATTTT
.,TRBD1,TRBV29-1,TRBJ1-2,CSVWGTGNFYGYTF,TGCAGCGTGTGGGGGACAGGGAATTTCTATGGCTACACCTTC
many,.,TRBV21-1,TRBJ1-2,CASSSPNYGYTF,TGTGCCAGCAGTTCCCCTAACTATGGCTACACCTTC
few,.,TRBV6-4,TRBJ1-3,CASGGNTIYF,TGTGCCAGCGGAGGGAACACCATATATTTT
few,.,TRBV4-1,TRBJ2-1,CASSQTNRDPSPFF,TGCGCCAGCAGCCAAACCAACAGGGACCCGAGTCCGTTCTTC
many,TRBD1,TRBV20-1,TRBJ2-7,CSARDIEGALSYEQYF,TGCAGTGCTAGAGATATTGAGGGGGCCTTATCCTACGAGCAGTACTTC
.,.,TRBV4-3,TRBJ1-3,CASSQDSIGGGNTIYF,TGCGCCAGCAGCCAAGATTCGATCGGGGGGGGAAACACCATATATTTT
.,TRBD1,TRBV25-1,TRBJ1-6,CASTGTVYNSPLHF,TGTGCCAGCACCGGGACAGTATATAATTCACCCCTCCACTTT
few,.,TRBV7-2,TRBJ1-1,CASSLQGGITEAFF,TGTGCCAGCAGCTTACAGGGAGGGATCACTGAAGCTTTCTTT
many,.,TRBV7-8,TRBJ1-5,CASSLAQGLGSNQPQHF,TGTGCCAGCAGCTTAGCTCAAGGCCTGGGTAGCAATCAGCCCCAGCATTTT
many,.,TRBV29-1,TRBJ1-6,CSVSSSYNSPLHF,TGCAGCGTTTCGAGCTCCTATAATTCACCCCTCCACTTT
few,.,TRBV5-5,TRBJ1-5,CASSPDRHGPQHF,TGTGCCAGCAGCCCCGACCGCCACGGGCCCCAGCATTTT
.,TRBD1,TRBV10-3,TRBJ1-6,CAISESVTGGFSPLHF,TGTGCCATCAGTGAGTCTGTGACAGGGGGCTTTTCACCCCTCCACTTT
.,TRBD1,TRBV5-6,TRBJ1-1,CASSYNRGDTEAFF,TGTGCCAGCAGCTATAACAGGGGGGACACTGAAGCTTTCTTT
few,.,TRBV13,TRBJ1-1,CASSINRRVDTEAFF,TGTGCCAGCAGCATTAACAGACGGGTGGACACTGAAGCTTTCTTT
.,TRBD1,TRBV12-3/TRBV12-4,TRBJ1-1,CASSLFDRVNTEAFF,TGTGCCAGCAGTCTATTCGACAGGGTGAACACTGAAGCTTTCTTT
.,.,TRBV6-5,TRBJ1-5,CASSFGRGPSGPQHF,TGTGCCAGCAGTTTCGGCCGTGGCCCCTCGGGGCCCCAGCATTTT
.,TRBD1,TRBV12-3/TRBV12-4,TRBJ2-3,CASRGRDRGPDTQYF,TGTGCCAGCAGGGGCCGGGACAGGGGCCCAGATACGCAGTATTTT
.,.,TRBV7-6,TRBJ1-4,CASRLDTENEKLFF,TGTGCCAGCAGACTGGACACAGAGAATGAAAAACTGTTTTTT
.,TRBD1,TRBV4-3,TRBJ1-4,CASSQVQGADEKLFF,TGCGCCAGCAGCCAAGTCCAGGGGGCGGATGAAAAACTGTTTTTT
few,TRBD1,TRBV6-2/TRBV6-3,TRBJ1-1,CASETGGIMNTEAFF,TGTGCCAGCGAAACAGGGGGCATTATGAACACTGAAGCTTTCTTT
few,.,TRBV27,TRBJ2-1,CASRAIRGPYNEQFF,TGTGCCAGCAGGGCCATCCGGGGGCCCTACAATGAGCAGTTCTTC
few,TRBD2,TRBV4-1,TRBJ2-3,CASSRRTSAGTDTQYF,TGCGCCAGCAGCCGGAGGACTAGCGCGGGCACAGATACGCAGTATTTT
few,.,TRBV24-1,TRBJ2-3,CATSDLSGLDTQYF,TGTGCCACCAGTGATTTGTCGGGGCTAGATACGCAGTATTTT
.,.,TRBV7-9,TRBJ1-2,CASSLVAYGPNYGYTF,TGTGCCAGCAGCTTAGTGGCATACGGGCCTAACTATGGCTACACCTTC
.,TRBD1,TRBV20-1,TRBJ2-1,CSATGTEHNEQFF,TGCAGTGCTACCGGGACAGAGCACAATGAGCAGTTCTTC
many,TRBD2,TRBV28,TRBJ2-4,CASSSGTSGNLAKNIQYF,TGTGCCAGCAGTTCGGGGACTAGCGGGAACCTAGCCAAAAACATTCAGTACTTC
.,TRBD1,TRBV7-2,TRBJ2-1,CASSFGSGGYNEQFF,TGTGCCAGCAGCTTCGGGTCAGGGGGATACAATGAGCAGTTCTTC
.,.,TRBV7-8,TRBJ1-1,CASSFSGTMNTEAFF,TGTGCCAGCAGCTTCTCCGGCACCATGAACACTGAAGCTTTCTTT
.,.,TRBV20-1,TRBJ1-4,CSARSSTNEKLFF,TGCAGTGCCCGATCCTCAACTAATGAAAAACTGTTTTTT
few,.,TRBV28,TRBJ1-1,CASSFKGTEAFF,TGTGCCAGCAGTTTCAAGGGCACTGAAGCTTTCTTT